The 9 T cell receptor beta chains below were found in one sample sequenced in a study of molecular identifiers for immune sequencing clone quantification. TCRdb recomputed calls from the PCR reads with MiXCR, one row per CDR3 protein. The sample lists 490,000 or so distinct CDR3 sequences, roughly 25% occurring once. Sample: naive CD8+ T cells from blood, with Jurkat cell RNA spiked in. Specified subset: FACS-sorted CD8+CD4-CCR7+CD45RA+ naive T cells. These receptors all stem from a human donor in good health. Some libraries in this study had Jurkat cell RNA spiked in.

In its sample, this clonotype was seen many times. The chain has TRBV29-1 and TRBJ2-3; no clear D gene. Germline V CDR1 and CDR2: SQVTM, ANQGSEA. V shed 3 bases and J shed 4 bases, with 8 bases lying between them. The CDR3 runs 12 residues. The CDR3 sequence: CSVERIADTQYF. In DNA form, the CDR3 reads TGCAGCGTTGAGAGAATAGCAGATACGCAGTATTTT.

This chain uses TRBV5-1 with TRBJ2-7; 7 positions agree with TRBD2. The CDR3 runs 15 residues. The germline V gene encodes CDR1 SGHRS and CDR2 YFSETQ. Trimming removed 2 bases from V and 2 bases from J; junction bases left unmatched: 7. The CDR3 loop reads CASSFLGLTAYEQYF. The CDR3 DNA is TGCGCCAGCAGCTTCCTGGGACTAACGGCCTACGAGCAGTACTTC.

This clonotype has a handful of counts. The genes are TRBV3-1 and TRBJ2-3, with 7 nucleotides matching TRBD2. This CDR3 has 18 amino acids. Germline CDR1 is LGHDT and CDR2 is YNNKEL (reference sequence). V was clipped by 0 bases and J by 3 bases; unmatched bases: 12. The chain's CDR3 is CASSQDLAGLLVTDTQYF. The CDR3 DNA is TGTGCCAGCAGCCAAGACTTAGCGGGCCTTCTAGTAACAGATACGCAGTATTTT.

The chain employs TRBV6-5 and TRBJ2-1; tentatively, D is TRBD2 (6 bases). Germline assignment: CDR1 MNHEY and CDR2 SVGAGI. Trimming left V 0 bases short and J 3 bases short, with 9 bases between. The CDR3 length is 15 residues. The CDR3 here is CASSYSSGGYNEQFF. CDR3 nucleotide sequence: TGTGCCAGCAGTTACTCGTCCGGGGGCTACAATGAGCAGTTCTTC.

Note on this clonotype: The conserved phenylalanine or tryptophan is not found at the CDR3 terminus, so this likely reflects a read error. The chain has TRBV10-3 and TRBJ2-3; D is uncertain. This CDR3 is 14 amino acids long. Germline lookup yields CDR1 ENHRY and CDR2 SYGVKD. V lost 0 bases and J 1 base, leaving 5 bases between the germline ends. The CDR3 loop is CAISESARTDTQYL. DNA of the CDR3: TGTGCCATCAGTGAGTCTGCACGCACAGATACGCAGTATCTT.

This chain joins TRBV13 and TRBJ2-7; 7 nucleotides match TRBD1. V dropped 5 bases and J dropped 1; count of bases not matched to a gene: 11. CDR1 and CDR2 (germline): PRHDT, FYEKMQ (reference sequence). CDR3 size: 16 residues. The CDR3 loop is CASSVSRGYLSYEQYF. Written as DNA, the CDR3 is TGTGCCAGCAGCGTCAGCAGGGGGTACCTATCCTACGAGCAGTACTTC.

This clonotype was seen more than once but under ten times. V is TRBV7-9 and J is TRBJ1-1, with TRBD1 as a possible D gene (5 bases). Germline V lookup: CDR1 SEHNR, CDR2 FQNEAQ (reference sequence). There are 15 residues in the CDR3. Between the trimmed V and J ends, which lost 10 bases and 0 bases, there was a span of 18 bases. The CDR3 DNA reads as TGTGCCATCCGATCGGGACCGACGCTGAACACTGAAGCTTTCTTT. Translated, it gives CAIRSGPTLNTEAFF.

This clonotype has just a few counts. J is TRBJ2-3 and V is TRBV9, with TRBD1 identical over 7 bases. CDR3 size: 16 residues. Germline V CDR1 and CDR2: SGDLS, YYNGEE. Trimming took 4 bases from V and 0 from J; bases not matched to a gene: 8. CDR3 loop: CASSTRTGASTDTQYF. The CDR3 DNA reads as TGTGCCAGCAGCACACGGACAGGTGCTAGCACAGATACGCAGTATTTT. Full variable domain (remainder filled in from reference TRBV9 and TRBJ2-3): DSGVTQTPKHLITATGQRVTLRCSPRSGDLSVYWYQQSLDQGLQFLIQYYNGEERAKGNILERFSAQQFPDLHSELNLSSLELGDSALYFCASSTRTGASTDTQYFGPGTRLTVL.

This clonotype was found many times. The chain employs TRBV12-5 and TRBJ2-3, with D maybe TRBD2 (5 bases). The ends were cut back, 7 bases at V and 2 bases at J, with 16 bases in the middle. Germline V CDR1 and CDR2: LGHNT, FRNRAP. CDR3 size: 15 residues. DNA for the CDR3: TGTGCTAGTGCGGAGGCTGCTGCTTCCACAGATACGCAGTATTTT. The encoded protein is CASAEAAASTDTQYF.